This TCR beta chain was sequenced for a study of cytomegalovirus exposure and HLA in healthy donors. Study-wide points: Later analysis reportedly placed an Asian-associated ancestry cluster below the roughly 640-donor mean in N-insertions. Later work associated roughly 17,000 TCR beta sequences with HLA alleles at 0.05 false discovery rate. Under in vitro conditions, a few CMV-associated chains were confirmed as specific for CMV antigens. As a later analysis showed, a missense DCLRE1C variant was linked to trimming of TCR beta V- and J-genes.

In the PCR, 60 Vbeta and 13 Jbeta primers were used. TCRdb keeps only in-frame clones here, not all; method: immunoSEQ multiplex PCR. This table holds under 150,000 clones, around 77% found once. Concerning this clone itself: Its antigen remains unknown.

This CDR3 spans 17 amino acids. V lost 6 bases to trimming and J lost 3 bases; unmatched junction nucleotides: 10. Germline CDR1 SNHLY, CDR2 FYNNEI. The chain carries TRBV2 and TRBJ1-6; 8 nucleotides align to TRBD1. This receptor was identified in a woman in her sixties or seventies in good health and CMV-seronegative. Sequenced material: PBMCs. CDR3: CASRDLAQGGYNSPLHF. CDR3 DNA sequence: TGTGCCAGCAGAGATCTAGCACAGGGGGGCTATAATTCACCCCTCCACTTT.